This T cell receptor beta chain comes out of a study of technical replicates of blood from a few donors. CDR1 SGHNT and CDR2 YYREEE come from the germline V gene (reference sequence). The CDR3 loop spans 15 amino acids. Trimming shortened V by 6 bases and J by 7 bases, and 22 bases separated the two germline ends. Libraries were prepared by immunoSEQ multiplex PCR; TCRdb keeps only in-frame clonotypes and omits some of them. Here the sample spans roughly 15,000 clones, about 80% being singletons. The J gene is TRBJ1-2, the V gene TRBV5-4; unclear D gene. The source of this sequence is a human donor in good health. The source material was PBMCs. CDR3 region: CASNSGGESAGGYTF. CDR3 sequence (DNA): TGTGCCAGCAACTCGGGTGGAGAATCTGCGGGTGGCTACACCTTC. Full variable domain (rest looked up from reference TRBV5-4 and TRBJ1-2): ETGVTQSPTHLIKTRGQQVTLRCSSQSGHNTVSWYQQALGQGPQFIFQYYREEENGRGNFPPRFSGLQFPNYSSELNVNALELDDSALYLCASNSGGESAGGYTFGSGTRLTVV.